The 6 T cell receptor beta chains in this list originate from one sample, sequenced in a study of OX40 agonist ivuxolimab in advanced cancers. Preparation of the library involved the immunoSEQ multiplex PCR assay. TCRdb carries this immuneACCESS record with in-frame sequences only. Its versions omit some clonotypes, under half of them owing to an unresolved V gene in the studies checked, with the rest unexplained. The sample profile shows some 80,000 clones; 75% to 90% of them were found once. The leading ten clones occupy about 0.5% of the sample. The specimen was CD4+ or CD8+ T cells sorted from blood, collected in a trial of the OX40 agonist ivuxolimab. The receptors were gathered from an adult with an advanced solid tumor such as melanoma, head and neck, liver or kidney cancer.

This sequence joins TRBV18 and TRBJ2-1; 12 nucleotides line up with TRBD2. The germline V gene encodes CDR1 KGHSH and CDR2 LQKENI. J lost 5 bases, V lost 2 bases, and 1 base had no gene match. The CDR3 runs 15 residues. The CDR3, as DNA: TGTGCCAGCTCACCAAGGACTAGCGGGGACAATGAGCAGTTCTTC. As protein: CASSPRTSGDNEQFF.

The genes are TRBV7-2 and TRBJ1-2, with D perhaps TRBD1 (5 bases). Looked up from germline, CDR1 is SGHTA and CDR2 is FQGNSA. Trimming took 0 bases from V and 8 from J, leaving 10 bases between them. This CDR3 is built from 13 residues. For the CDR3, the DNA is TGTGCCAGCAGCTTAGCTGCAGGGTACGGCTACACCTTC. Encoded protein: CASSLAAGYGYTF.

CDR3 sequence (DNA): TGTGCCTGGAGTCAGGCAGGGGATCAGCCCCAGCATTTT. It yields the protein CAWSQAGDQPQHF. The rearrangement links TRBV30 to TRBJ1-5; possibly TRBD1 for D (6 bases). V was cut by 2 bases and J by 5 bases, with 10 bases left in between. Per germline, CDR1 GTSNPN and CDR2 SVGIG (reference sequence). The CDR3 totals 13 residues.

The chain links TRBV10-1 to TRBJ2-2, with 11 positions matching TRBD2. Per the germline V gene, CDR1 is WNHNN and CDR2 is SYGVQD (reference sequence). J was trimmed by 2 bases and V by 4 bases; bases with no gene match: 6. The CDR3 loop spans 17 amino acids. The CDR3 coding sequence is TGCGCCAGCAGTGGGACTAGCGGGCGCCTTAACACCGGGGAGCTGTTTTTT. Translated, it gives CASSGTSGRLNTGELFF.

The gene calls are TRBV18 and TRBJ2-5; 9 nucleotides align to TRBD1. Germline V lookup: CDR1 KGHSH, CDR2 LQKENI. The V and J ends lost 6 bases and 7 bases, in that order; junction bases with no gene match: 9. The CDR3 spans 14 residues. The CDR3 nucleotides are TGTGCCAGCTCTCGACAGGGGGTAATGGGGACCCAGTACTTC. Protein product: CASSRQGVMGTQYF.

The CDR3 here is CASSDRDRGYTF. The CDR3, as DNA: TGTGCCAGCAGTGACCGGGACAGGGGTTACACCTTC. The chain couples TRBV25-1 to TRBJ1-2; 10 bases align to TRBD1. V dropped 3 bases and J dropped 11; count of bases not matched to a gene: 3. Germline-derived CDR1 and CDR2 are MGHDK and SYGVNS. The CDR3 spans 12 residues.